Listed here are 21 T cell receptor beta chains from one sample, sequenced in a study of blood T cell repertoires in COVID-19. Sequenced by immunoSEQ multiplex PCR; TCRdb stores in-frame clones only, minus some. The table has 300,000 to 450,000 clones, roughly 80% seen once. Material for sequencing was peripheral blood. The receptors stem from a human donor with acute or convalescent COVID-19. The donor label of this sample is uncertain.

The chain joins TRBV27 to TRBJ2-5, with 11 nucleotides matching TRBD2. CDR3 length equals 14 residues. Germline loops: CDR1 MNHEY, CDR2 SMNVEV (reference sequence). V was clipped by 4 bases and J by 4 bases; unmatched bases: 2. The CDR3 here is CASSYGLAGETQYF. The CDR3 DNA follows: TGTGCCAGCAGTTACGGACTAGCGGGAGAGACCCAGTACTTC.

This chain uses TRBV30 with TRBJ1-5; no reliable D call. The CDR3 runs to 13 residues. Per the germline V gene, CDR1 is GTSNPN and CDR2 is SVGIG (reference sequence). Between the trimmed V and J ends, which lost 2 bases and 0 bases, there was a span of 5 bases. This CDR3 reads CAWSFSSNQPQHF. The CDR3 region has the DNA TGTGCCTGGAGTTTCTCTAGCAATCAGCCCCAGCATTTT. Supplemented by reference TRBV30 and TRBJ1-5, the full variable domain reads SQTIHQWPATLVQPVGSPLSLECTVEGTSNPNLYWYRQAAGRGLQLLFYSVGIGQISSEVPQNLSASRPQDRQFILSSKKLLLSDSGFYLCAWSFSSNQPQHFGDGTRLSIL.

This chain links TRBV7-9 with TRBJ2-5; 12 nucleotides align to TRBD2. This CDR3 spans 15 amino acids. Germline loops: CDR1 SEHNR, CDR2 FQNEAQ (reference sequence). Trimming at V came to 6 bases and at J to 6 bases, leaving 8 bases not matched to a gene. CDR3 amino acids: CASRAGTSGWQTQYF. The CDR3 bases are TGTGCCAGCAGGGCTGGGACTAGCGGGTGGCAGACCCAGTACTTC.

This clone was recorded once. The rearrangement links TRBV6-5 to TRBJ2-2; the match to TRBD1 covers 10 bases. Germline V gene sequence: CDR1 MNHEY, CDR2 SVGAGI. The trim removed 0 bases at V and 6 bases at J, leaving 4 bases unmatched. This CDR3 is 16 amino acids long. This chain's CDR3 is CASSYSGQGTAGELFF. CDR3 sequence (DNA): TGTGCCAGCAGTTACTCGGGACAGGGGACGGCCGGGGAGCTGTTTTTT.

This clone was recorded only once. The chain couples TRBV5-4 to TRBJ2-1; D unclear. The germline V gene encodes CDR1 SGHNT and CDR2 YYREEE (reference sequence). This CDR3 region has 15 residues. Trimming stripped 0 bases from V and 7 bases from J, with 14 bases between. The CDR3 sequence is CASSLGPPTKNEQFF. In DNA, the CDR3 is TGTGCCAGCAGCTTGGGACCTCCCACTAAGAATGAGCAGTTCTTC.

This chain links TRBV6-5 with TRBJ1-2, with 8 bases matching TRBD1. This CDR3 region has 14 residues. Germline V lookup: CDR1 MNHEY, CDR2 SVGAGI. Germline trimming cut 6 bases from V and 6 bases from J; bases unmatched to any gene: 9. CDR3 amino acids: CASSSDRGANGYTF. As DNA, the CDR3 is TGTGCCAGCAGCTCCGACAGGGGTGCGAATGGCTACACCTTC.

The chain couples TRBV6-5 to TRBJ2-7; TRBD1 might be the D (5 bases). Trimming took 6 bases from V and 3 from J, leaving 12 bases between them. Germline CDR1 is MNHEY and CDR2 is SVGAGI. CDR3 length equals 13 residues. CDR3 protein: CASRPFRVYEQYF. In DNA form, the CDR3 reads TGTGCCAGCAGGCCCTTCAGGGTCTACGAGCAGTACTTC.

The rearrangement uses TRBV18 and TRBJ1-2; the match to TRBD1 covers 7 bases. V shed 4 bases and J 8 bases; nucleotides not matched to a gene: 4. Germline V gives CDR1 KGHSH, CDR2 LQKENI. The CDR3 has 12 residues. As DNA, the CDR3 is TGTGCCAGCTCACGAGACAGGGCCGGCTACACCTTC. Translated: CASSRDRAGYTF.

This clone has just a few counts. The chain has TRBV2 and TRBJ1-2; D uncertain. Germline V gene data show CDR1 as SNHLY and CDR2 as FYNNEI. CDR3 size: 12 residues. V was cut by 8 bases and J by 5 bases, with 12 bases left in between. CDR3 residues: CASAMESYGYTF. CDR3 nucleotides: TGTGCCAGCGCGATGGAGTCTTATGGCTACACCTTC. Based on the CDR3 plus reference TRBV2 and TRBJ1-2, the full variable domain is EPEVTQTPSHQVTQMGQEVILRCVPISNHLYFYWYRQILGQKVEFLVSFYNNEISEKSEIFDDQFSVERPDGSNFTLKIRSTKLEDSAMYFCASAMESYGYTFGSGTRLTVV.

The genes are TRBV19 and TRBJ2-4; 8 bases are a match to TRBD2. The CDR3 extends over 13 amino acids. V lost 9 bases and J lost 9; bases outside the gene matches: 10. CDR1 LNHDA and CDR2 SQIVND come from the germline V gene (reference sequence). This chain's CDR3 is CASKSGSLGIQYF. The DNA of the CDR3 is TGTGCCAGCAAAAGCGGGAGCTTGGGCATTCAGTACTTC.

The V gene is TRBV11-2, the J gene TRBJ2-7; a possible D gene is TRBD1 (6 bases). The length of the CDR3 is 13 residues. Per germline, CDR1 SGHAT and CDR2 FQNNGV. V was clipped by 7 bases and J by 1 base, with 11 bases between them. CDR3 region: CASKSGASYEQYF. CDR3 nucleotide sequence: TGTGCCAGCAAATCAGGGGCGTCCTACGAGCAGTACTTC.

The chain combines TRBV2 with TRBJ1-2; a weak D match, TRBD1 (5 bases). Germline V gene data show CDR1 as SNHLY and CDR2 as FYNNEI. CDR3 length: 15 amino acids. Trimming cost V 2 bases and J 0 bases, with 10 bases left between them. DNA of the CDR3: TGTGCCAGCAGTGAAAAAGGGGTAGCTAACTATGGCTACACCTTC. Its protein product is CASSEKGVANYGYTF.

CDR3 in amino acids: CASSRQIHQPQHF. CDR3 nucleotide sequence: TGTGCCAGCAGCCGACAGATCCATCAGCCCCAGCATTTT. The chain combines TRBV6-5 with TRBJ1-5, with a weak D call TRBD1 (5 bases). Deletions cut 6 bases from V and 5 bases from J, with 11 bases between. The germline V gene has CDR1 MNHEY and CDR2 SVGAGI. This CDR3 has 13 amino acids.

This clone has only one observation. The genes are TRBV10-1 and TRBJ2-1; 9 bases are shared with TRBD2. This CDR3 region has 16 residues. CDR1 is WNHNN, CDR2 SYGVQD, per germline (reference sequence). V shed 3 bases, J shed 1 base, and the junction held 4 bases outside the gene matches. The CDR3 is CASSEPAGGSYNEQFF. CDR3 sequence (DNA): TGCGCCAGCAGTGAACCAGCGGGGGGTTCCTACAATGAGCAGTTCTTC.

The genes are TRBV5-1 and TRBJ1-1; tentatively, D is TRBD1 (5 bases). From germline, CDR1 is SGHRS and CDR2 YFSETQ. The CDR3 is 14 residues long. V lost 2 bases to trimming and J lost 0 bases, with 8 bases between them. The CDR3 DNA reads TGCGCCAGCAGCTTTGGGGCTATGAACACTGAAGCTTTCTTT. This encodes CASSFGAMNTEAFF.

V and J are TRBV2 and TRBJ2-3, with 8 bases lining up with TRBD2. This CDR3 has 15 amino acids. The junction had 5 bases not matched to a gene; V was cut back by 4 bases and J by 2 bases. Germline CDR1 and CDR2: SNHLY and FYNNEI. The CDR3 DNA is TGTGCCAGCAGTGTTACTAGCGGACCCACAGATACGCAGTATTTT. Amino acid sequence: CASSVTSGPTDTQYF.

The chain employs TRBV11-2 and TRBJ2-1, with 7 bases that match TRBD1. CDR1 and CDR2 from the germline V gene are SGHAT and FQNNGV. The CDR3 spans 15 residues. Trimming cost V 3 bases and J 6 bases; bases outside gene matches: 8. The CDR3 here is CASSLGRGSLNEQFF. The CDR3 bases are TGTGCCAGCAGCTTGGGCAGGGGGTCCCTCAATGAGCAGTTCTTC.

The rearrangement uses TRBV3-1 (or the pseudogene TRBV3-2) and TRBJ1-3, with D uncertain. The V end lost 6 bases, the J end lost 0 bases, and 6 bases lay between the germline ends. The CDR3 is 13 amino acids. CDR1 LGHDT and CDR2 YNNKEL come from the germline V gene (reference sequence). CDR3 bases: TGTGCCAGCAGGGCCCTCTCTGGAAACACCATATATTTT. This gives the protein CASRALSGNTIYF.

The chain recombines TRBV5-4 with TRBJ2-7; tentatively, D is TRBD2 (5 bases). Germline V CDR1 and CDR2: SGHNT, YYREEE (reference sequence). The CDR3 is 13 residues long. V lost 4 bases and J 7 bases, leaving 15 bases between the germline ends. CDR3: CASSGSLGREQYF. The CDR3 nucleotides read TGTGCCAGCAGCGGGAGTCTGGGCAGAGAGCAGTACTTC.

V usage is TRBV3-1 (or the pseudogene TRBV3-2) and J usage is TRBJ2-3, with D unresolved. The germline V and J ends were trimmed by 8 bases and 2 bases, with 8 bases remaining between them. Looked up from germline, CDR1 is LGHDT and CDR2 is YNNKEL (reference sequence). CDR3 size: 12 residues. DNA for the CDR3: TGTGCCAGCGGTAGATTCACAGATACGCAGTATTTT. Amino acid sequence: CASGRFTDTQYF.

The rearrangement joins TRBV4-1 to TRBJ1-1, with unresolved D. This CDR3 has 15 amino acids. Trimming removed 2 bases from V and 3 bases from J, with 13 bases in between. Germline CDR1 MGHRA, CDR2 YSYEKL. The CDR3 nucleotides read TGCGCCAGCAGCCAACAACTGGGCCGGCACACTGAAGCTTTCTTT. Translated, it gives CASSQQLGRHTEAFF.